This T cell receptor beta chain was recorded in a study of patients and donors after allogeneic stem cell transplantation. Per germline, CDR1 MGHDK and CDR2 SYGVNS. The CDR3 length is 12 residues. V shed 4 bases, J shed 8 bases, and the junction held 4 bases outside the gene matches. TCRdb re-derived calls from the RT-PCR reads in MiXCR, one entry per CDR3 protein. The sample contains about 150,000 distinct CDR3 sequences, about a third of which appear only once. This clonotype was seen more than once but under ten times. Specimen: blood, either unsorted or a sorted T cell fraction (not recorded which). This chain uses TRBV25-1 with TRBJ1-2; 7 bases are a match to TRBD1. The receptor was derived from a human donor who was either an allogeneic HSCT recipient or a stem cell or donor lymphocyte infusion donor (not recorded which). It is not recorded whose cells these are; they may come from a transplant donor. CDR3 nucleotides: TGTGCCAGCAGTGGCCTAGGGGGCGGCTACACCTTC. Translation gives CASSGLGGGYTF.